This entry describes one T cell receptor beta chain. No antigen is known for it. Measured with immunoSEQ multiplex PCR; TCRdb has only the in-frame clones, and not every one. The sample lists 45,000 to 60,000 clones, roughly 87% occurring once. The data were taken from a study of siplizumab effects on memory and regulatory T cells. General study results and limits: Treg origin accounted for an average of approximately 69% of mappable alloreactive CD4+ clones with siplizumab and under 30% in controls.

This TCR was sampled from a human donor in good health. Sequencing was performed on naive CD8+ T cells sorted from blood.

CDR3 sequence reads: CASSAWEREKLFF. The CDR3 nucleotides are TGTGCCAGTAGTGCCTGGGAGCGCGAAAAACTGTTTTTT. V is TRBV19 and J is TRBJ1-4; no definite D call. The CDR3 sequence is 13 residues long. V was cut by 5 bases and J by 8 bases, with 12 bases left in between. The germline V gene has CDR1 LNHDA and CDR2 SQIVND (reference sequence).